This entry lists 21 T cell receptor beta chains sequenced from one sample in a study of blood T cells in healthy people across ages. Through a sample-barcoded 5' primer and a J-beta primer mix, a second PCR was run for roughly 6 to 11 cycles. TCRdb recomputed calls from the 5' RACE reads with MiXCR, one row per CDR3 protein. The data contain 780,000 or so distinct CDR3 sequences, roughly 56% of them singletons. Sequenced: blood. Every receptor here comes from a man in his forties or fifties in good health.

This clonotype has only a few counts. J is TRBJ1-2 and V is TRBV5-1; 8 nucleotides line up with TRBD1. The germline V gene has CDR1 SGHRS and CDR2 YFSETQ. The CDR3 length is 17 residues. With 2 bases clipped from V and 0 bases from J, the junction kept 9 bases outside the gene matches. CDR3 DNA: TGCGCCAGCAGCTTTTCCGGGACAGGCACCTCTAACTATGGCTACACCTTC. This encodes CASSFSGTGTSNYGYTF. The full variable domain, its missing parts supplied by reference TRBV5-1 and TRBJ1-2, is KAGVTQTPRYLIKTRGQQVTLSCSPISGHRSVSWYQQTPGQGLQFLFEYFSETQRNKGNFPGRFSGRQFSNSRSEMNVSTLELGDSALYLCASSFSGTGTSNYGYTFGSGTRLTVV.

The chain combines TRBV25-1 with TRBJ1-2; the match to TRBD1 covers 8 bases. Looked up from germline, CDR1 is MGHDK and CDR2 is SYGVNS. After removal of 9 bases from V and 7 bases from J, the junction contained 4 bases not matched to a gene. The CDR3 runs 11 residues. The CDR3 sequence: CASRTGGGYTF. The CDR3 coding sequence is TGTGCCAGTCGTACAGGGGGTGGCTACACCTTC.

The chain couples TRBV29-1 to TRBJ1-1, with D unclear. The V end was cut by 4 bases, the J end by 6 bases, with 6 bases between. Looked up from germline, CDR1 is SQVTM and CDR2 is ANQGSEA. The CDR3 loop spans 10 amino acids. Here the CDR3 reads CSVGDAEAFF. DNA for the CDR3: TGCAGCGTTGGAGACGCTGAAGCTTTCTTT.

J is TRBJ1-6 and V is TRBV29-1; 8 positions agree with TRBD1. This CDR3 contains 14 residues. In germline, CDR1 is SQVTM, CDR2 ANQGSEA. Germline trimming cut 6 bases from V and 10 bases from J; bases unmatched to any gene: 11. The CDR3 DNA is TGCAGCGTCGGACAGGGCAGTGAGGGATCACCCCTCCACTTT. This gives the protein CSVGQGSEGSPLHF.

The V call is TRBV20-1, the J call TRBJ2-3; 11 bases are shared with TRBD1. The CDR3 extends over 16 amino acids. Germline lookup yields CDR1 DFQATT and CDR2 SNEGSKA (reference sequence). CDR3 DNA: TGCAGCCCCCTGAACACGGGACAGGGGGGCACAGATACGCAGTATTTT. Encoded protein: CSPLNTGQGGTDTQYF.

This clonotype was recorded at least ten times. The CDR3 spells CAISESQDQPQHF. The CDR3 coding sequence is TGTGCCATCAGTGAGTCGCAAGATCAGCCCCAGCATTTT. The rearrangement uses TRBV10-3 and TRBJ1-5; D gene uncertain. Trimming removed 0 bases at V and 5 bases at J, with 5 bases between. CDR1 is ENHRY and CDR2 is SYGVKD in the germline V gene. CDR3 length: 13 residues.

The V call is TRBV6-1, the J call TRBJ2-7; 7 nucleotides agree with TRBD2. The CDR3 covers 16 residues. Germline CDR1 reads MNHNS; CDR2 reads SASEGT. Trimming cost V 1 base and J 2 bases; bases outside gene matches: 8. The DNA for the CDR3 is TGTGCCAGCAGTGAAGGAGCAGGGAGGGCGACCTACGAGCAGTACTTC. As protein: CASSEGAGRATYEQYF.

This chain links TRBV7-2 with TRBJ2-5; TRBD1 aligns across 7 bases. J gave up 1 base and V 5 bases, and 10 bases lay outside the gene matches. CDR1 is SGHTA and CDR2 is FQGNSA in the germline V gene. This CDR3 has 16 amino acids. Here the CDR3 reads CTSSPIGTALQETQYF. DNA for the CDR3: TGTACCAGCAGCCCAATAGGGACAGCACTCCAAGAGACCCAGTACTTC.

V usage is TRBV29-1 and J usage is TRBJ2-5, with 7 bases aligning to TRBD2. The CDR3 consists of 14 residues. Germline-derived CDR1 and CDR2 are SQVTM and ANQGSEA. Trimming at V came to 0 bases and at J to 3 bases, leaving 4 bases not matched to a gene. The CDR3 protein is CSVEDLGGEETQYF. The CDR3 nucleotides read TGCAGCGTTGAAGATCTTGGGGGGGAAGAGACCCAGTACTTC.

Note on this clonotype: At one of its ends the junction is not consistent with the germline gene, which may arise from a read error. The V and J genes are TRBV2 and TRBJ2-4; 7 bases line up with TRBD1. The DNA matches TRBJ2-7 better at its end, which makes the J call doubtful. CDR3 size: 14 residues. Germline V lookup: CDR1 SNHLY, CDR2 FYNNEI. The CDR3 DNA follows: TGTGCCGGCAGTCAACAGGGGTCGACCTACGAGCAGTACTTC. Protein: CAGSQQGSTYEQYF.

V gene TRBV5-1 combines with J gene TRBJ1-1, with D tentatively TRBD1 (5 bases). This CDR3 contains 14 residues. V dropped 2 bases and J dropped 6 bases, with 14 bases sitting between them. Germline V CDR1 and CDR2: SGHRS, YFSETQ. The CDR3 nucleotides are TGCGCCAGCAGCTTTGGCGGGGGAAGTTCTGAAGCTTTCTTT. Its protein is CASSFGGGSSEAFF.

This chain links TRBV5-1 with TRBJ2-1; D gene ambiguous. Germline lookup yields CDR1 SGHRS and CDR2 YFSETQ. Trimming pared 0 bases from V and 5 bases from J, leaving 12 bases between. This CDR3 has 15 amino acids. As DNA, the CDR3 is TGCGCCAGCAGCTTGGTTTGGACCACGAACAATGAGCAGTTCTTC. Translating it yields CASSLVWTTNNEQFF. The variable domain in full, with the rest retrieved from reference TRBV5-1 and TRBJ2-1, is KAGVTQTPRYLIKTRGQQVTLSCSPISGHRSVSWYQQTPGQGLQFLFEYFSETQRNKGNFPGRFSGRQFSNSRSEMNVSTLELGDSALYLCASSLVWTTNNEQFFGPGTRLTVL.

The genes are TRBV12-3 or TRBV12-4 and TRBJ2-5, with 9 bases lining up with TRBD1. After removal of 6 bases from V and 11 bases from J, the junction contained 19 bases not matched to a gene. The CDR3 extends over 16 amino acids. CDR3 nucleotide sequence: TGTGCCAGCAGCCTTACTGGACAGGGGCAATACGTAGGGCAGTACTTC. As protein: CASSLTGQGQYVGQYF.

This chain joins TRBV7-2 and TRBJ2-1; 7 bases line up with TRBD1. J lost 7 bases, V lost 5 bases, and 11 bases had no gene match. The CDR3 has 15 residues. Germline loops: CDR1 SGHTA, CDR2 FQGNSA. The CDR3 DNA reads TGTGCCAGCAGCCTGTGGGCGACCAGGGGGAATGAGCAGTTCTTC. It yields the protein CASSLWATRGNEQFF.

The chain carries TRBV9 and TRBJ2-1; tentative D call: TRBD2 (6 bases). This CDR3 is 15 amino acids long. The V and J ends lost 4 bases and 8 bases respectively, with 19 bases between them. CDR1 SGDLS and CDR2 YYNGEE come from the germline V gene. The CDR3 coding sequence is TGTGCCAGCAGCCTCGGGACTGGGGGGTTGTATGAGCAGTTCTTC. This translates into CASSLGTGGLYEQFF.

This clonotype showed up many times. The genes are TRBV7-2 and TRBJ2-7; 8 positions match TRBD1. Trimming removed 1 base from V and 3 bases from J; junction bases left unmatched: 2. The CDR3 has 14 amino acids. Germline V gene lookup returns CDR1 SGHTA and CDR2 FQGNSA. The CDR3 loop is CASSLGQGNYEQYF. CDR3 coding DNA: TGTGCCAGCAGCTTAGGACAGGGGAACTACGAGCAGTACTTC.

The chain employs TRBV7-9 and TRBJ1-2, with 8 bases matching TRBD1. The CDR3 loop spans 15 amino acids. The germline V gene has CDR1 SEHNR and CDR2 FQNEAQ (reference sequence). V dropped 1 base and J dropped 2; count of bases not matched to a gene: 3. The CDR3 reads CASSLEQGENYGYTF. The CDR3 nucleotides are TGTGCCAGCAGCTTAGAACAGGGGGAAAACTATGGCTACACCTTC.

This sequence joins TRBV27 and TRBJ2-7; D unresolved. The CDR3 is made up of 15 amino acids. With 5 bases removed from V and 2 bases from J, the gap between germline ends came to 16 bases. Germline values: CDR1 MNHEY, CDR2 SMNVEV (reference sequence). Here the CDR3 reads CASSPPGVLAYEQYF. The CDR3, as DNA: TGTGCCAGCAGTCCCCCAGGAGTATTAGCCTACGAGCAGTACTTC.

The table lists this clonotype with a few counts. The genes are TRBV20-1 and TRBJ2-5; possible D gene TRBD1, 5 bases. Trimming pared 3 bases from V and 5 bases from J, leaving 16 bases between. The CDR3 has 14 residues. Germline-derived CDR1 and CDR2 are DFQATT and SNEGSKA (reference sequence). This CDR3 is CSARGRFSYETQYF. The DNA for the CDR3 is TGCAGTGCTAGGGGGCGCTTTTCGTATGAGACCCAGTACTTC.

J is TRBJ2-1 and V is TRBV4-2; 11 positions match TRBD2. J lost 8 bases, V lost 1 base, and 4 bases had no gene match. The CDR3 runs to 15 residues. Germline assignment: CDR1 LGHNA and CDR2 YNFKEQ. CDR3 region: CASSQALAGGYEQFF. CDR3 DNA sequence: TGTGCCAGCAGCCAAGCGCTAGCGGGGGGTTATGAGCAGTTCTTC.

This chain links TRBV6-6 with TRBJ2-2, with D possibly TRBD2 on 5 matching bases. Germline V gives CDR1 MNHNY, CDR2 SVGAGI (reference sequence). The CDR3 sequence is 13 residues long. V shed 4 bases and J shed 7 bases, with 10 bases lying between them. CDR3 sequence reads: CASSLLRDGELFF. CDR3 nucleotide sequence: TGTGCCAGCAGTTTATTACGGGACGGGGAGCTGTTTTTT.